This is a list of T cell receptor beta chains from one sample in a study of blood T cells in healthy people across ages. TCRdb processed the 5' RACE reads anew with MiXCR; each CDR3 protein has one entry. Here the sample spans 450,000 to 700,000 distinct CDR3 sequences, 27% being singletons. Sequencing used blood. These receptor sequences come from a woman aged 70 to 79 in good health. The conserved cysteine and the conserved F or W are not part of the CDR3 here.

TRBV30	AWSRGGMQY
TRBV7-2	ASSLDYSSYEQY
TRBV9	ASSVGRGTSSMDTQY
TRBV12-3/TRBV12-4	ASSLGRGGLQETQY
TRBV6-2/TRBV6-3	ASSYSSPRGGYT
TRBV20-1	SAKGQQETQY
TRBV7-8	ASSLEGEGQAF
TRBV12-5	ASDLNTGWNTEAF
TRBV3-1	ASSQVPGSDEQF
TRBV3-1	ASSPGRATEAF
TRBV12-3/TRBV12-4	ASSPRTVSRETQY
TRBV29-1	SAAMWDTQY
TRBV3-1	ASSRRGGSNTGELF
TRBV28	ASSVTGATSYEQY
TRBV7-9	ASSLVRHEQY
TRBV9	ASSVRPVADTQY
TRBV5-1	ASSLTKSTDTQY
TRBV7-8	ASSELAGPQETQY
TRBV24-1	ATSDSGQAKGYT
TRBV5-5	ASSSGQPNSNQPQH
TRBV24-1	ATSDSTGTNTGELF
TRBV5-1	ASSLAPGTGGSPLH
TRBV11-2	ASSRRRDRLMNTEAF
TRBV7-9	ASSPGQPNTGELF
TRBV9	ASSSRGQGRNYGYT
TRBV24-1	ATSDPSTDTQY
TRBV5-6	ASSLDVGSTKETQY
TRBV6-2/TRBV6-3	ASSYQGTDQETQY
TRBV20-1	SGTSGGEETQY